These T cell receptor beta chains were read from a single sample in a study of blood T cell repertoires in COVID-19. Assay used: immunoSEQ multiplex PCR; TCRdb lists only in-frame clones, some missing. The sample consists of more than 150,000 clones, roughly four fifths of them appearing once. The sequencing sample was made of PBMCs or T cells enriched from blood (not recorded which). The receptors originated from a man between 35 and 55 years old who had recovered from COVID-19. Both conserved end residues are part of each CDR3. A D gene is named only where the DNA matches it firmly. Some rows mark clone size as missing; the rest say once, few, many or name a class of expanded clone.

J gene: TRBJ2-1; V gene: TRBV4-1; D gene: -; clone size: few; CDR3 protein: CASNLLVGAGNEQFF; CDR3 DNA: TGCGCCAGCAATCTACTCGTGGGGGCTGGGAATGAGCAGTTCTTC
J gene: TRBJ2-3; V gene: TRBV11-2; D gene: TRBD2; clone size: -; CDR3 protein: CASSEGTSGSLSTDTQYF; CDR3 DNA: TGTGCCAGCAGCGAAGGGACTAGCGGGAGTCTAAGCACAGATACGCAGTATTTT
J gene: TRBJ1-1; V gene: TRBV30; D gene: TRBD1; clone size: once; CDR3 protein: CAWSRTGGITEAFF; CDR3 DNA: TGTGCCTGGAGCAGGACAGGGGGAATTACTGAAGCTTTCTTT
J gene: TRBJ2-7; V gene: TRBV7-9; D gene: -; clone size: once; CDR3 protein: CASSLRAMGGRNEQYF; CDR3 DNA: TGTGCCAGCAGCTTAAGAGCTATGGGGGGGCGCAACGAGCAGTACTTC
J gene: TRBJ1-6; V gene: TRBV6-5; D gene: -; clone size: -; CDR3 protein: CASSYVGGQNSPLHF; CDR3 DNA: TGTGCCAGCAGTTACGTCGGGGGTCAAAATTCACCCCTCCACTTT
J gene: TRBJ2-1; V gene: TRBV7-3; D gene: -; clone size: -; CDR3 protein: CASSLNSRREQFF; CDR3 DNA: TGTGCCAGCAGCTTAAATAGTAGGCGGGAGCAGTTCTTC
J gene: TRBJ1-6; V gene: TRBV19; D gene: TRBD1; clone size: -; CDR3 protein: CASTSKTGLSPLHF; CDR3 DNA: TGTGCCAGTACTTCCAAGACAGGGCTATCACCCCTCCACTTT
J gene: TRBJ1-1; V gene: TRBV24-1; D gene: -; clone size: -; CDR3 protein: CATSQGWNTEAFF; CDR3 DNA: TGTGCCACCAGTCAGGGCTGGAACACTGAAGCTTTCTTT
J gene: TRBJ2-7; V gene: TRBV7-2; D gene: -; clone size: -; CDR3 protein: CASSLVGGRGTYEQYF; CDR3 DNA: TGTGCCAGCAGCTTAGTAGGTGGGCGGGGAACCTACGAGCAGTACTTC
J gene: TRBJ2-6; V gene: TRBV11-3; D gene: TRBD2; clone size: few; CDR3 protein: CASSPGRGSGANVLTF; CDR3 DNA: TGTGCCAGCAGCCCCGGGAGGGGGAGTGGGGCCAACGTCCTGACTTTC
J gene: TRBJ1-5; V gene: TRBV24-1; D gene: -; clone size: -; CDR3 protein: CATSVQGGDQPQHF; CDR3 DNA: TGTGCCACCAGTGTCCAGGGTGGAGATCAGCCCCAGCATTTT
J gene: TRBJ2-1; V gene: TRBV28; D gene: TRBD1; clone size: once; CDR3 protein: CASSSQGASSYNEQFF; CDR3 DNA: TGTGCCAGCAGTTCCCAGGGGGCTAGCTCCTACAATGAGCAGTTCTTC
J gene: TRBJ2-7; V gene: TRBV15; D gene: TRBD2; clone size: -; CDR3 protein: CATSREGGSVYEQYF; CDR3 DNA: TGTGCCACCAGCAGAGAGGGGGGGTCCGTATACGAGCAGTACTTC
J gene: TRBJ1-1; V gene: TRBV4-3; D gene: -; clone size: -; CDR3 protein: CASSQLSCTRYPNTEAFF; CDR3 DNA: TGCGCCAGCAGCCAATTAAGTTGTACCAGGTACCCGAACACTGAAGCTTTCTTT
J gene: TRBJ2-1; V gene: TRBV19; D gene: -; clone size: -; CDR3 protein: CASSIVQRSEQFF; CDR3 DNA: TGTGCCAGTAGTATAGTACAGCGGAGCGAGCAGTTCTTC
J gene: TRBJ1-5; V gene: TRBV10-3; D gene: TRBD1; clone size: -; CDR3 protein: CATQGERSQPQHF; CDR3 DNA: TGTGCCACGCAGGGGGAAAGGAGTCAGCCCCAGCATTTT
J gene: TRBJ2-1; V gene: TRBV6-1; D gene: TRBD2; clone size: once; CDR3 protein: CASSERTSGINEQFF; CDR3 DNA: TGTGCCAGCAGTGAGAGGACTAGCGGAATCAATGAGCAGTTCTTC
J gene: TRBJ2-1; V gene: TRBV28; D gene: -; clone size: few; CDR3 protein: CASSSGGNRYNEQFF; CDR3 DNA: TGTGCCAGCAGTTCGGGGGGCAATCGTTACAATGAGCAGTTCTTC
J gene: TRBJ2-2; V gene: TRBV5-4; D gene: TRBD1; clone size: -; CDR3 protein: CASSVDRGRSGELFF; CDR3 DNA: TGTGCCAGCAGCGTGGACAGGGGAAGGTCCGGGGAGCTGTTTTTT
J gene: TRBJ2-2; V gene: TRBV24-1; D gene: TRBD2; clone size: -; CDR3 protein: CATSVGGDTGELFF; CDR3 DNA: TGTGCCACCAGTGTCGGGGGGGACACCGGGGAGCTGTTTTTT
J gene: TRBJ1-6; V gene: TRBV3-1/TRBV3-2; D gene: TRBD1; clone size: -; CDR3 protein: CASSHRGQASPLHF; CDR3 DNA: TGTGCCAGCAGCCACAGGGGGCAAGCTTCACCCCTCCACTTT
J gene: TRBJ1-6; V gene: TRBV24-1; D gene: -; clone size: few; CDR3 protein: CATSAGMAHSPLHF; CDR3 DNA: TGTGCCACCAGTGCCGGGATGGCACATTCACCCCTCCACTTT
J gene: TRBJ2-1; V gene: TRBV13; D gene: TRBD1; clone size: -; CDR3 protein: CASSLFRRQGSSYNEQFF; CDR3 DNA: TGTGCCAGCAGTTTATTTCGCCGACAGGGTAGCTCCTACAATGAGCAGTTCTTC
J gene: TRBJ1-1; V gene: TRBV2; D gene: TRBD1; clone size: -; CDR3 protein: CASSQPGQGNTEAFF; CDR3 DNA: TGTGCCAGCAGTCAACCGGGACAGGGGAACACTGAAGCTTTCTTT
J gene: TRBJ1-2; V gene: TRBV13; D gene: TRBD1; clone size: -; CDR3 protein: CASKDRGYGYTF; CDR3 DNA: TGTGCCAGCAAGGACAGGGGCTATGGCTACACCTTC
J gene: TRBJ1-6; V gene: TRBV3-1/TRBV3-2; D gene: TRBD1; clone size: -; CDR3 protein: CASSQPQGALRSPLHF; CDR3 DNA: TGTGCCAGCAGCCAGCCTCAGGGGGCGCTTAGATCACCCCTCCACTTT
J gene: TRBJ1-2; V gene: TRBV5-6; D gene: TRBD1; clone size: -; CDR3 protein: CASRQGQFYGYTF; CDR3 DNA: TGTGCCAGCAGACAGGGACAGTTCTATGGCTACACCTTC
J gene: TRBJ2-1; V gene: TRBV28; D gene: TRBD2; clone size: -; CDR3 protein: CASSSRLAAHYNEQFF; CDR3 DNA: TGTGCCAGCAGTTCTCGACTAGCGGCACACTACAATGAGCAGTTCTTC
J gene: TRBJ2-7; V gene: TRBV7-2; D gene: -; clone size: -; CDR3 protein: CASSFLARTDYEQYF; CDR3 DNA: TGTGCCAGCAGCTTCTTAGCGAGAACAGATTACGAGCAGTACTTC
J gene: TRBJ1-1; V gene: TRBV18; D gene: -; clone size: -; CDR3 protein: CASSLLPGSTEAFF; CDR3 DNA: TGTGCCAGCTCACTACTGCCTGGGAGTACTGAAGCTTTCTTT
J gene: TRBJ2-1; V gene: TRBV4-2; D gene: -; clone size: -; CDR3 protein: CASSPNGKNNEQFF; CDR3 DNA: TGTGCCAGCAGTCCAAATGGCAAGAACAATGAGCAGTTCTTC
J gene: TRBJ2-1; V gene: TRBV30; D gene: TRBD2; clone size: -; CDR3 protein: CAWSVGLAGVNEQFF; CDR3 DNA: TGTGCCTGGAGTGTAGGGCTAGCGGGAGTCAATGAGCAGTTCTTC
J gene: TRBJ2-2; V gene: TRBV27; D gene: -; clone size: -; CDR3 protein: CASMGLRLTNTGELFF; CDR3 DNA: TGTGCCAGCATGGGTCTGCGGCTAACGAACACCGGGGAGCTGTTTTTT
J gene: TRBJ2-2; V gene: TRBV10-3; D gene: -; clone size: -; CDR3 protein: CAISDVTAGRRELFF; CDR3 DNA: TGTGCCATCAGTGACGTGACCGCGGGTAGGAGGGAGCTGTTTTTT
J gene: TRBJ1-2; V gene: TRBV4-2; D gene: TRBD1; clone size: -; CDR3 protein: CASSTRTGATLYGYTF; CDR3 DNA: TGTGCCAGCAGCACCCGGACAGGGGCAACTCTCTATGGCTACACCTTC
J gene: TRBJ2-1; V gene: TRBV21-1; D gene: -; clone size: -; CDR3 protein: CASSKSGTSGSEQFF; CDR3 DNA: TGTGCCAGCAGCAAATCTGGGACTAGCGGTTCTGAGCAGTTCTTC
J gene: TRBJ1-4; V gene: TRBV18; D gene: TRBD1; clone size: once; CDR3 protein: CASSLWTGRDEKLFF; CDR3 DNA: TGTGCCAGCTCACTTTGGACAGGAAGGGACGAAAAACTGTTTTTT
J gene: TRBJ2-3; V gene: TRBV7-9; D gene: TRBD2; clone size: -; CDR3 protein: CASNLPGRVSGSSPDTQYF; CDR3 DNA: TGTGCCAGCAACCTCCCGGGCAGGGTTAGCGGGAGTTCCCCAGATACGCAGTATTTT
J gene: TRBJ1-1; V gene: TRBV19; D gene: -; clone size: few; CDR3 protein: CASTPYEGLNTEAFF; CDR3 DNA: TGTGCCAGTACCCCTTACGAGGGATTGAACACTGAAGCTTTCTTT
J gene: TRBJ2-1; V gene: TRBV28; D gene: TRBD1; clone size: -; CDR3 protein: CATVPGQGSNGQFF; CDR3 DNA: TGTGCCACCGTACCGGGACAGGGAAGTAATGGGCAGTTCTTC
J gene: TRBJ2-2; V gene: TRBV5-4; D gene: TRBD2; clone size: -; CDR3 protein: CASSRGASGSLAELFF; CDR3 DNA: TGTGCCAGCAGCCGTGGGGCTAGCGGGAGTCTCGCGGAGCTGTTTTTT
J gene: TRBJ2-1; V gene: TRBV2; D gene: TRBD2; clone size: -; CDR3 protein: CASRGLAEYNEQFF; CDR3 DNA: TGTGCCAGCAGGGGACTAGCGGAGTACAATGAGCAGTTCTTC
J gene: TRBJ2-5; V gene: TRBV3-1/TRBV3-2; D gene: -; clone size: -; CDR3 protein: CASSQGEDSPILYQETQYF; CDR3 DNA: TGTGCCAGCAGCCAAGGAGAGGACAGCCCCATTTTGTACCAAGAGACCCAGTACTTC
J gene: TRBJ1-2; V gene: TRBV15; D gene: TRBD1; clone size: -; CDR3 protein: CATSSTQGFFYGYTF; CDR3 DNA: TGTGCCACCAGCAGTACACAGGGGTTTTTCTATGGCTACACCTTC
J gene: TRBJ2-5; V gene: TRBV6-5; D gene: -; clone size: few; CDR3 protein: CASSYSDRQGETQYF; CDR3 DNA: TGTGCCAGCAGTTACTCGGACAGACAAGGAGAGACCCAGTACTTC
J gene: TRBJ2-7; V gene: TRBV25-1; D gene: -; clone size: -; CDR3 protein: CASLSHEVNHYEQYF; CDR3 DNA: TGTGCCAGCCTGAGCCATGAGGTTAATCACTACGAGCAGTACTTC